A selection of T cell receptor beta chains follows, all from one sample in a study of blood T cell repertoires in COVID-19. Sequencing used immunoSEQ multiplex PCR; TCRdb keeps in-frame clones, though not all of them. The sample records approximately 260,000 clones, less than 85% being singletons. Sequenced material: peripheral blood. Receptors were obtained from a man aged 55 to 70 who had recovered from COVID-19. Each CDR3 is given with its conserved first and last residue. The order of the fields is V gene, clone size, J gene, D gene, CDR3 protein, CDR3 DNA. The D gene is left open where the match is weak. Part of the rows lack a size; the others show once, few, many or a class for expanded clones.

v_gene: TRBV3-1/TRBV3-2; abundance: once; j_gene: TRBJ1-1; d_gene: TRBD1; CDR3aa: CASRARDRVTEAFF; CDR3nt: TGTGCCAGCAGAGCGCGGGACAGGGTCACTGAAGCTTTCTTT
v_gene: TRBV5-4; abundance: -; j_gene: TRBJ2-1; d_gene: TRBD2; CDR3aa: CASSDTSGRWNEQFF; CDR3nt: TGTGCCAGCAGCGATACTAGCGGGAGGTGGAATGAGCAGTTCTTC
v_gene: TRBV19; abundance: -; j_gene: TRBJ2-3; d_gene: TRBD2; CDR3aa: CASRKTGGSTDTQYF; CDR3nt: TGTGCCAGTAGGAAAACGGGGGGGTCCACAGATACGCAGTATTTT
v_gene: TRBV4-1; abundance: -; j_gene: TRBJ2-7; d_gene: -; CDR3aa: CASSHASGRGDSSYEQYF; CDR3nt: TGCGCCAGCAGCCATGCCTCCGGCAGGGGCGACAGCTCCTACGAGCAGTACTTC
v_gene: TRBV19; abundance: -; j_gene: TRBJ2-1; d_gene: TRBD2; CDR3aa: CASSGVGTTKWHEQFF; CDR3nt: TGTGCCAGTAGTGGAGTCGGGACTACTAAATGGCATGAGCAGTTCTTC
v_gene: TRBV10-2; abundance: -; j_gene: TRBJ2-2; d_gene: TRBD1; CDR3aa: CASRPDRANTGELFF; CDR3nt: TGCGCCAGCAGGCCGGACAGGGCGAACACCGGGGAGCTGTTTTTT
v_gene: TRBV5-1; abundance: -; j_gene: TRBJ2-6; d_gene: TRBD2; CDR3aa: CASSLVTSGGANPGANVLTF; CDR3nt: TGCGCCAGCAGCTTGGTCACTAGCGGGGGGGCTAACCCAGGGGCCAACGTCCTGACTTTC
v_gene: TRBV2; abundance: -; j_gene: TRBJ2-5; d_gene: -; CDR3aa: CASSPQETQYF; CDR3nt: TGTGCCAGCAGCCCTCAAGAGACCCAGTACTTC
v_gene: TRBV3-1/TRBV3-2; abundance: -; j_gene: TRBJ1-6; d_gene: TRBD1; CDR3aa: CASSQERRQGGSPLHF; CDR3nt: TGTGCCAGCAGCCAAGAGAGAAGACAGGGCGGATCACCCCTCCACTTT
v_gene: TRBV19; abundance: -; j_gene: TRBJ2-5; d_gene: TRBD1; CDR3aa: CASSRAGGETQYF; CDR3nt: TGTGCCAGTAGTCGCGCAGGGGGAGAGACCCAGTACTTC
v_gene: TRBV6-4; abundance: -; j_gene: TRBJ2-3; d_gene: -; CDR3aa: CASSDSGVADTQYF; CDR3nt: TGTGCCAGCAGTGACTCGGGAGTAGCAGATACGCAGTATTTT
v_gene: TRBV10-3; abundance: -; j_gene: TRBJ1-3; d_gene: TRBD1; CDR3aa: CAISARTGTGDTIYF; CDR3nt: TGTGCCATCAGTGCCCGGACCGGGACAGGGGACACCATATATTTT
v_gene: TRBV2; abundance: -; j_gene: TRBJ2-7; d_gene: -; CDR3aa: CASGGTAIEQYF; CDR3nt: TGTGCCAGCGGAGGGACAGCTATTGAGCAGTACTTC
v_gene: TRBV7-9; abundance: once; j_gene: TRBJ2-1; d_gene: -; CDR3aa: CASSLQDRNYNEQFF; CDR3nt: TGTGCCAGCAGTTTGCAGGACAGAAACTACAATGAGCAGTTCTTC
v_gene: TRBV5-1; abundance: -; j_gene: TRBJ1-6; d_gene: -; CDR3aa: CASSKGQAMGSPLHF; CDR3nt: TGCGCCAGCAGCAAGGGACAAGCTATGGGTTCACCCCTCCACTTT
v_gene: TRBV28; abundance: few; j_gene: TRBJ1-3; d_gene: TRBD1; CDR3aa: CASSPSGQGRNTIYF; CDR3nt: TGTGCCAGCAGCCCGTCCGGACAGGGAAGAAACACCATATATTTT
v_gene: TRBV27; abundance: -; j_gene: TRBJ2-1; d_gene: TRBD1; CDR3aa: CASKTDRVNEQFF; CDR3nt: TGTGCCAGTAAAACGGACAGGGTCAATGAGCAGTTCTTC
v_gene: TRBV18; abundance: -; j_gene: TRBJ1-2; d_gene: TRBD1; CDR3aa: CASSGDRAYGYTF; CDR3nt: TGTGCCAGCTCTGGGGACAGGGCTTATGGCTACACCTTC
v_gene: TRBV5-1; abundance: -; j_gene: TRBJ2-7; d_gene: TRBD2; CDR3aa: CASSLPGLAGVSEEQYF; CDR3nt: TGCGCCAGCAGCTTGCCGGGACTAGCGGGAGTTTCTGAAGAGCAGTACTTC
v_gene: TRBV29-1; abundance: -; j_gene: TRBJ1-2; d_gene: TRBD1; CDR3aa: CSNSDRAGGYTF; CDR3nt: TGCAGTAATTCGGACAGGGCTGGAGGCTACACCTTC
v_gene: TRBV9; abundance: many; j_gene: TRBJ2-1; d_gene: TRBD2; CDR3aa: CASSAGGGSGYNEQFF; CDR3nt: TGTGCCAGCAGCGCTGGCGGGGGTAGCGGCTACAATGAGCAGTTCTTC
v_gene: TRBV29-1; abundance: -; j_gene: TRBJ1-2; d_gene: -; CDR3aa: CSVPMGGAVYGYTF; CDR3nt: TGCAGCGTTCCCATGGGGGGGGCGGTCTATGGCTACACCTTC
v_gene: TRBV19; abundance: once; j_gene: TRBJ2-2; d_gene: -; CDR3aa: CASTKLSSSTGELFF; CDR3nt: TGTGCCAGTACTAAACTAAGCAGTTCAACCGGGGAGCTGTTTTTT
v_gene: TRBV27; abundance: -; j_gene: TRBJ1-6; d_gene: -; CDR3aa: CASNQGRGSPLHF; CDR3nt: TGTGCCAGCAACCAGGGCAGAGGTTCACCCCTCCACTTT
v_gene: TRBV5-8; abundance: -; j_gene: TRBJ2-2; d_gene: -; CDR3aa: CASTFDLAALTGELFF; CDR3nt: TGTGCCAGCACCTTCGACTTAGCGGCCCTCACCGGGGAGCTGTTTTTT
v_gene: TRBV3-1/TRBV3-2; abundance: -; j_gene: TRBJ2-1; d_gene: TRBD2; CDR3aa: CASSQVGGGYNEQFF; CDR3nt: TGTGCCAGCAGCCAAGTGGGCGGGGGCTACAATGAGCAGTTCTTC
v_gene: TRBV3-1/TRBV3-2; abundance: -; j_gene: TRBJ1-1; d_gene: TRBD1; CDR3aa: CASSQLGQASEAFF; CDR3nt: TGTGCCAGCAGTCAACTAGGACAGGCCTCTGAAGCTTTCTTT